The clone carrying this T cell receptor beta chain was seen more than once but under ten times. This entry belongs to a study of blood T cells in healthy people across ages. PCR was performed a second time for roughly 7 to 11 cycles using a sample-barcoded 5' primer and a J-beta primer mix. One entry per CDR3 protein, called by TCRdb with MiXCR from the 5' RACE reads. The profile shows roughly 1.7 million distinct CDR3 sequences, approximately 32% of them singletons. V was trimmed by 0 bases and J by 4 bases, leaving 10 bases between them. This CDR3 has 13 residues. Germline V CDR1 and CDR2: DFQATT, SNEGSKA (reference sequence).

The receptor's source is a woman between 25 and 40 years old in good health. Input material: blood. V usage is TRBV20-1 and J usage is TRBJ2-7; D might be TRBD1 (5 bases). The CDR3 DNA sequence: TGCAGTGCTAGAGAAGGGGATGAATACGAGCAGTACTTC. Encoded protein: CSAREGDEYEQYF.